This TCR beta chain emerged from a study of cytomegalovirus exposure and HLA in healthy donors. Whole-study context: In terms of ancestry, the Caucasian-associated cluster contained more than 65% of the approximately 400 genotyped donors.

The CDR3 covers 14 residues. Germline V gene lookup returns CDR1 WSHSY and CDR2 SAAADI. V lost 1 base and J lost 7, with 14 bases in between. Among the donors, all were healthy bone marrow donors. Primers: 60 Vbeta forward and 13 Jbeta reverse. The data were produced by immunoSEQ multiplex PCR, yet TCRdb's version contains in-frame clones alone and is incomplete. The sample lists about 78,000 clones; roughly 80% were seen once. This chain connects TRBV10-2 to TRBJ2-7; D not certain. The specimen was PBMCs. This clonotype was sampled from a man aged 45 to 65 in good health and CMV-seropositive. CDR3 in amino acids: CASSELKASGEQYF. The CDR3 DNA is TGCGCCAGCAGTGAGTTGAAGGCCTCCGGGGAGCAGTACTTC.